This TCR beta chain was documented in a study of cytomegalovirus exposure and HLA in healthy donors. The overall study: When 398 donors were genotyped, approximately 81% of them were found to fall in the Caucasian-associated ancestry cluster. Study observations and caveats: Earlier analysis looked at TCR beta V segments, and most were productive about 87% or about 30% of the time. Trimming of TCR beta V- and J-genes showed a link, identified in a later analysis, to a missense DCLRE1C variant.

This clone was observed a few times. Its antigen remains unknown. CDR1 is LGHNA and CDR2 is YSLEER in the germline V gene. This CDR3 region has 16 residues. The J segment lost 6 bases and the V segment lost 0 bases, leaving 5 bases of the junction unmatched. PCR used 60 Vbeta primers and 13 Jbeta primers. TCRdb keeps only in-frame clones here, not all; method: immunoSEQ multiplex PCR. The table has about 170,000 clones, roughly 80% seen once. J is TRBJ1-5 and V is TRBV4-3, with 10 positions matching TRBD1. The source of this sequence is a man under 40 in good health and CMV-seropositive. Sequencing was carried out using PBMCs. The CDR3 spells CASSQDLGTGAQPQHF. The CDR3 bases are TGCGCCAGCAGCCAAGATCTAGGGACAGGGGCTCAGCCCCAGCATTTT.